One and the same sample provided the 6 T cell receptor beta chains below, sequenced in a study of shared clonotypes between healthy human individuals. The protocol was immunoSEQ multiplex PCR, while the TCRdb copy is restricted to in-frame clones and leaves out a portion. The sample holds under 750,000 clones, approximately 77% seen once. Sequenced sample: memory CD4+ T cells sorted from blood. The sample's subset: CD45RA-negative fraction. The origin of the receptors is a woman aged 25 to 45 in good health.

This clone showed up just a few times. V gene TRBV19 combines with J gene TRBJ1-3; a weak D match, TRBD1 (6 bases). CDR1 and CDR2 (germline): LNHDA, SQIVND (reference sequence). The CDR3 loop spans 13 amino acids. V shed 8 bases and J shed 4 bases, with 12 bases lying between them. The chain's CDR3 is CASSGGRGNTIYF. Written as DNA, the CDR3 is TGTGCCAGTTCTGGGGGCCGAGGAAACACCATATATTTT.

The V call is TRBV28, the J call TRBJ2-1; 10 bases agree with TRBD1. The CDR3 runs 14 residues. With V trimmed by 9 bases and J by 9 bases, 11 bases remained unmatched. Germline V gene sequence: CDR1 MDHEN, CDR2 SYDVKM. The CDR3 reads CASIKDRGVSEQFF. CDR3 coding DNA: TGTGCCAGTATAAAGGACAGGGGGGTAAGTGAGCAGTTCTTC.

This rearrangement joins TRBV14 to TRBJ2-5; D possibly corresponds to TRBD1 (6 bases). Germline CDR1 SGHDN, CDR2 FVKESK. V lost 2 bases and J lost 3, with 13 bases in between. The CDR3 is 15 amino acids. CDR3 residues: CASSQMGDIKETQYF. The CDR3 coding sequence is TGTGCCAGCAGCCAAATGGGGGACATTAAAGAGACCCAGTACTTC.

This chain connects TRBV27 to TRBJ2-7, with D unresolved. Germline V gene lookup returns CDR1 MNHEY and CDR2 SMNVEV (reference sequence). The CDR3 runs to 15 residues. V was pared by 3 bases and J by 2 bases, with 14 bases between. The CDR3 DNA reads TGTGCCAGCAGTTTTCAAGGTGCGAGAGCCTACGAGCAGTACTTC. Its translation: CASSFQGARAYEQYF.

The J gene is TRBJ1-1, the V gene TRBV7-3; D gene ambiguous. CDR3 length: 14 amino acids. Germline CDR1 is SGHTA and CDR2 is FQGTGA. Between the trimmed V and J ends, which lost 5 bases and 3 bases, there was a span of 13 bases. The CDR3 nucleotides are TGTGCCAGCAGCCCTCGGACGGAGTACACTGAAGCTTTCTTT. It encodes CASSPRTEYTEAFF.

The gene calls are TRBV28 and TRBJ2-2; the D gene could be TRBD1 or TRBD2 (5 bases each). The germline V gene encodes CDR1 MDHEN and CDR2 SYDVKM. The germline V and J ends were trimmed by 8 bases and 1 base, with 26 bases remaining between them. The CDR3 runs to 19 residues. The CDR3, as DNA: TGTGCCAGCTTAGGGTCTAGGTGGACGGGACGGGAGAACACCGGGGAGCTGTTTTTT. Its protein is CASLGSRWTGRENTGELFF.